This T cell receptor beta chain was captured by sequencing in a study of blood T cell repertoires in COVID-19. Looking at the study overall: Nucleic acid was either cDNA or gDNA, and it came from T cells, B-cell-depleted T cells, or PBMCs.

Trimming removed 5 bases at V and 6 bases at J, with 22 bases between. The CDR3 totals 16 residues. CDR1 GTSNPN and CDR2 SVGIG come from the germline V gene (reference sequence). The data were produced by immunoSEQ multiplex PCR, yet TCRdb's version contains in-frame clones alone and is incomplete. This sample carries roughly 230,000 clones, approximately 83% of them seen once, and the ten largest clones take approximately 7%. The clonotype originates from a woman in her 50s with acute or convalescent COVID-19. The V call is TRBV30, the J call TRBJ1-4, with D tentatively TRBD1 (5 bases). Sequencing used peripheral blood. Here the CDR3 reads CAWGTRAGAIDEKLFF. The CDR3 region has the DNA TGTGCCTGGGGGACGCGAGCGGGAGCCATCGATGAAAAACTGTTTTTT.